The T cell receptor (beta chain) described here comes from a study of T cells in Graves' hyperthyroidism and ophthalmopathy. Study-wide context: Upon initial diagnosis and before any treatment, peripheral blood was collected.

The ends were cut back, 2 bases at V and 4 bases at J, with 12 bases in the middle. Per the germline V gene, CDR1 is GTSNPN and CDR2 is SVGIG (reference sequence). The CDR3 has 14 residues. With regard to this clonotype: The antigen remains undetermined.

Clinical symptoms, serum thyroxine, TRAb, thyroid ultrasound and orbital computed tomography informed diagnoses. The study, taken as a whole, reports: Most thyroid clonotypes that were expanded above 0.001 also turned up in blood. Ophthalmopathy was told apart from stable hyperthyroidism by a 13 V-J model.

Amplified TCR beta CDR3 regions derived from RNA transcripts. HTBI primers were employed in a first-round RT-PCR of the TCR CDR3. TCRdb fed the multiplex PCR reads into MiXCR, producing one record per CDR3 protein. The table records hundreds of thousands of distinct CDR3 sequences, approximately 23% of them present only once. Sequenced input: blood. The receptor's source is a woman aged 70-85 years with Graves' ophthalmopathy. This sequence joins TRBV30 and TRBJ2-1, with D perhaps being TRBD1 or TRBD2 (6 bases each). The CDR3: CAWSRGVGYNEQFF. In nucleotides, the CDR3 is TGTGCCTGGAGTAGGGGGGTAGGATACAATGAGCAGTTCTTC. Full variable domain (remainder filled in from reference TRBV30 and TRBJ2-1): SQTIHQWPATLVQPVGSPLSLECTVEGTSNPNLYWYRQAAGRGLQLLFYSVGIGQISSEVPQNLSASRPQDRQFILSSKKLLLSDSGFYLCAWSRGVGYNEQFFGPGTRLTVL.